Each of the 32 T cell receptor beta chains below was sequenced from the same sample in a study of T cells after somatic rescue of genetic block. Using immunoSEQ multiplex PCR, the repertoire was profiled, and TCRdb retains in-frame clones only, with some absent. The table has some 90,000 clones, approximately 90% seen once; the top ten hold around 1.6%. The source material was peripheral blood mononuclear cells (PBMCs). These receptors all come from a woman between 18 and 29 years old.

This sequence joins TRBV6-5 and TRBJ1-2, with D uncertain. V lost 3 bases, J lost 8 bases, and 16 bases lay in between. Germline CDR1 and CDR2: MNHEY and SVGAGI. This CDR3 spans 14 amino acids. CDR3: CASSYEGRDGGYTF. The CDR3 nucleotides read TGTGCCAGCAGTTATGAGGGAAGGGATGGGGGCTACACCTTC.

The CDR3 region is CATSREDATGELFF. CDR3 in DNA: TGTGCCACCAGCAGAGAGGACGCCACCGGGGAGCTGTTTTTT. The chain couples TRBV15 to TRBJ2-2; D gene unclear. V was cut by 0 bases and J by 4 bases, with 6 bases left in between. The CDR3 totals 14 residues. From germline, CDR1 is LNHNV and CDR2 YYDKDF (reference sequence).

In its sample, this clone was seen a few times. The rearrangement joins TRBV12-5 to TRBJ1-3; D gene ambiguous. In germline, CDR1 is LGHNT, CDR2 FRNRAP. The CDR3 consists of 16 residues. V dropped 6 bases and J dropped 4 bases, with 19 bases sitting between them. The CDR3 nucleotides read TGTGCTAGTGGCCCGGGTGACAAGGTCTCAGGAAACACCATATATTTT. This encodes CASGPGDKVSGNTIYF.

CDR3 in amino acids: CASSFPAGGYNEQFF. For the CDR3, the DNA is TGTGCCAGCAGCTTTCCAGCGGGAGGCTACAATGAGCAGTTCTTC. The chain couples TRBV7-2 to TRBJ2-1; 9 nucleotides line up with TRBD2. Germline CDR1 SGHTA, CDR2 FQGNSA. V trimming: 3 bases; J trimming: 3 bases; junction bases outside the gene matches: 3. The CDR3 consists of 15 residues.

The CDR3 region is CASSFDGGSFNEQFF. The CDR3 DNA sequence: TGTGCCAGCAGCTTTGACGGCGGGAGCTTCAATGAGCAGTTCTTC. This chain connects TRBV7-8 to TRBJ2-1; 7 nucleotides match TRBD2. With V trimmed by 3 bases and J by 6 bases, 8 bases remained unmatched. Germline V gene lookup returns CDR1 SGHVS and CDR2 FQNEAQ. This CDR3 spans 15 amino acids.

The chain has TRBV15 and TRBJ2-5; tentatively, D is TRBD1 (5 bases). The tail of the sequence fits TRBJ2-7 better, so the J call may be wrong. This CDR3 region has 13 residues. CDR1 is LNHNV and CDR2 is YYDKDF in the germline V gene (reference sequence). The CDR3 loop reads CATSKTVLYEQYF. CDR3 bases: TGTGCCACCAGCAAGACAGTCCTCTACGAGCAGTACTTC.

The CDR3 spells CAWSGTGTLEETQYF. For the CDR3, the DNA is TGTGCCTGGAGTGGGACCGGGACCCTAGAAGAGACCCAGTACTTC. This chain joins TRBV30 and TRBJ2-5; D tentatively reads TRBD1 or TRBD2 (5 bases each). This CDR3 has 15 residues. The V end was cut by 1 base, the J end by 3 bases, with 15 bases between. In germline, CDR1 is GTSNPN, CDR2 SVGIG (reference sequence).

V usage is TRBV18 and J usage is TRBJ2-6; D could derive from TRBD1 or TRBD2 (5 bases each). This CDR3 is 17 amino acids long. Trimming removed 3 bases from V and 0 bases from J, with 12 bases in between. CDR1 is KGHSH, CDR2 LQKENI, per germline. CDR3 loop: CASSPGTASSGANVLTF. The DNA for the CDR3 is TGTGCCAGCTCACCTGGGACGGCCAGCTCTGGGGCCAACGTCCTGACTTTC.

This chain connects TRBV10-3 to TRBJ1-2, with 10 bases matching TRBD1. This CDR3 spans 15 amino acids. V dropped 5 bases and J dropped 4; count of bases not matched to a gene: 7. In germline, CDR1 is ENHRY, CDR2 SYGVKD. The CDR3 loop is CAISTDRGHGYGYTF. DNA for the CDR3: TGTGCCATCAGTACAGACAGGGGGCACGGCTATGGCTACACCTTC.

V and J are TRBV5-6 and TRBJ1-6; 8 bases line up with TRBD1. The CDR3 is 15 residues long. Per the germline V gene, CDR1 is SGHDT and CDR2 is YYEEEE. Trimming cost V 6 bases and J 7 bases; bases outside gene matches: 9. CDR3 sequence: CASTPDRVGNSPLHF. The CDR3 DNA reads TGTGCCAGCACCCCGGACAGGGTGGGGAATTCACCCCTCCACTTT. The entire variable domain, with the rest obtained from reference TRBV5-6 and TRBJ1-6, is as follows: DAGVTQSPTHLIKTRGQQVTLRCSPKSGHDTVSWYQQALGQGPQFIFQYYEEEERQRGNFPDRFSGHQFPNYSSELNVNALLLGDSALYLCASTPDRVGNSPLHFGNGTRLTVT.

This clone was recorded only once. This chain connects TRBV28 to TRBJ2-2; no clear D gene. The CDR3 length is 15 residues. Deletions cut 6 bases from V and 3 bases from J, with 14 bases between. Germline CDR1 is MDHEN and CDR2 is SYDVKM. This CDR3 reads CASRQNLGDTGELFF. CDR3 DNA: TGTGCCAGCAGACAAAATCTTGGGGACACCGGGGAGCTGTTTTTT.

The genes are TRBV28 and TRBJ1-1; 7 bases align to TRBD1. Germline assignment: CDR1 MDHEN and CDR2 SYDVKM. J gave up 1 base and V 5 bases, and 7 bases lay outside the gene matches. This CDR3 is built from 15 residues. The CDR3 region has the DNA TGTGCCAGCAGTCTCCGGGACAGATCGAACACTGAAGCTTTCTTT. It translates to CASSLRDRSNTEAFF.

The rearrangement links TRBV15 to TRBJ1-5; no reliable D call. The germline CDR1 and CDR2 sequences are LNHNV and YYDKDF (reference sequence). V gave up 1 base and J gave up 1 base, with 14 bases separating them. This CDR3 is 17 amino acids long. The CDR3 protein is CATSRVVGVGSNQPQHF. The CDR3 DNA is TGTGCCACCAGCAGAGTAGTGGGCGTGGGGAGCAATCAGCCCCAGCATTTT. The variable domain in full, with the rest retrieved from reference TRBV15 and TRBJ1-5, is DAMVIQNPRYQVTQFGKPVTLSCSQTLNHNVMYWYQQKSSQAPKLLFHYYDKDFNNEADTPDNFQSRRPNTSFCFLDIRSPGLGDTAMYLCATSRVVGVGSNQPQHFGDGTRLSIL.

V usage is TRBV7-3 and J usage is TRBJ2-5; D perhaps matches TRBD2 (6 bases). Per the germline V gene, CDR1 is SGHTA and CDR2 is FQGTGA. There are 13 residues in the CDR3. The ends were cut back, 5 bases at V and 4 bases at J, with 11 bases in the middle. The CDR3 loop is CASSLGTSETQYF. As DNA, the CDR3 is TGTGCCAGCAGCCTCGGGACTTCAGAGACCCAGTACTTC.

This rearrangement joins TRBV29-1 to TRBJ1-4; maybe TRBD1 (5 bases). From germline, CDR1 is SQVTM and CDR2 ANQGSEA. The CDR3 sequence is 11 residues long. Trimming left V 4 bases short and J 8 bases short, with 8 bases between. The CDR3 DNA is TGCAGCGTTGTATGGGGGGAAAAACTGTTTTTT. Its translation is CSVVWGEKLFF. The full variable domain, with the rest looked up from reference TRBV29-1 and TRBJ1-4, is SAVISQKPSRDICQRGTSLTIQCQVDSQVTMMFWYRQQPGQSLTLIATANQGSEATYESGFVIDKFPISRPNLTFSTLTVSNMSPEDSSIYLCSVVWGEKLFFGSGTQLSVL.

The rearrangement uses TRBV5-1 and TRBJ2-7; 10 nucleotides align to TRBD2. Germline V gene data show CDR1 as SGHRS and CDR2 as YFSETQ. The CDR3 covers 16 residues. V was pared by 4 bases and J by 7 bases, with 14 bases of the junction left unmatched. The CDR3 DNA sequence: TGCGCCAGCAGCAACTACCCCGGGACTAGCGTAGAAGAGCAGTACTTC. It codes for CASSNYPGTSVEEQYF. The variable domain in full, completed from reference TRBV5-1 and TRBJ2-7, reads KAGVTQTPRYLIKTRGQQVTLSCSPISGHRSVSWYQQTPGQGLQFLFEYFSETQRNKGNFPGRFSGRQFSNSRSEMNVSTLELGDSALYLCASSNYPGTSVEEQYFGPGTRLTVT.

The gene calls are TRBV5-1 and TRBJ1-4; TRBD1 matches 10 bases. The CDR3 contains 13 residues. CDR1 and CDR2 (germline): SGHRS, YFSETQ. V dropped 4 bases and J dropped 7; count of bases not matched to a gene: 1. Written as DNA, the CDR3 is TGCGCCAGCAGCAGGGACAGGGGTGAAAAACTGTTTTTT. It is translated as CASSRDRGEKLFF.

The genes are TRBV25-1 and TRBJ1-1, with D perhaps matching TRBD1 (6 bases). Germline assignment: CDR1 MGHDK and CDR2 SYGVNS. Trimming removed 1 base from V and 1 base from J, with 10 bases in between. CDR3 length equals 15 residues. The CDR3 region has the DNA TGTGCCAGCAGTGAATGGGGGGGGCCGAACACTGAAGCTTTCTTT. It is translated as CASSEWGGPNTEAFF.

V gene TRBV27 combines with J gene TRBJ2-1, with 13 bases that match TRBD2. CDR1 is MNHEY and CDR2 is SMNVEV in the germline V gene (reference sequence). The CDR3 has 16 residues. The J segment lost 7 bases and the V segment lost 5 bases, leaving 8 bases of the junction unmatched. The CDR3 region is CASSPYTSGRGNEQFF. DNA of the CDR3: TGTGCCAGCAGTCCTTATACTAGCGGGAGGGGTAATGAGCAGTTCTTC.

V usage is TRBV6-1 and J usage is TRBJ1-6; perhaps TRBD1 as D (5 bases). Germline lookup yields CDR1 MNHNS and CDR2 SASEGT. The CDR3 length is 14 residues. The germline V and J ends were trimmed by 8 bases and 7 bases, with 15 bases remaining between them. The CDR3 DNA reads TGTGCCAGCGGGGGACTCAACAGCAATTCACCCCTCCACTTT. This translates into CASGGLNSNSPLHF.

The chain recombines TRBV6-4 with TRBJ1-1; 10 bases match TRBD1. Germline CDR1 reads MRHNA; CDR2 reads SNTAGT. Unmatched junction bases numbered 7, after V lost 6 bases and J lost 3 bases. The CDR3 covers 15 residues. The CDR3: CASRADRGRDTEAFF. In nucleotides, the CDR3 is TGTGCCAGCAGGGCTGACAGGGGGCGAGACACTGAAGCTTTCTTT.

V gene TRBV18 combines with J gene TRBJ2-5; 7 nucleotides line up with TRBD1. CDR3 size: 15 residues. Germline CDR1 reads KGHSH; CDR2 reads LQKENI. Trimming took 5 bases from V and 3 from J; bases not matched to a gene: 9. This CDR3 reads CASSAPGQQKETQYF. CDR3 nucleotides: TGTGCCAGCTCAGCCCCGGGACAGCAGAAAGAGACCCAGTACTTC.

The rearrangement joins TRBV7-6 to TRBJ1-5; D perhaps matches TRBD1 (6 bases). The CDR3 length is 15 residues. Per the germline V gene, CDR1 is SGHVS and CDR2 is FNYEAQ. Trimming took 5 bases from V and 5 from J, leaving 16 bases between them. The CDR3, as DNA: TGTGCCAGCAGCGACCGGGCCGGGGGCGATCAGCCCCAGCATTTT. Translated, it gives CASSDRAGGDQPQHF.

The genes are TRBV18 and TRBJ1-4, with D tentatively TRBD1 (6 bases). V shed 1 base and J shed 7 bases, with 13 bases lying between them. CDR1 is KGHSH, CDR2 LQKENI, per germline. CDR3 length: 15 amino acids. The CDR3 nucleotides are TGTGCCAGCTCACCACTTGGGGGGCTTGTTGAAAAACTGTTTTTT. Amino acid sequence: CASSPLGGLVEKLFF.

This chain uses TRBV27 with TRBJ2-3; D ambiguous. The CDR3 consists of 13 residues. V gave up 3 bases and J gave up 4 bases, with 8 bases separating them. The germline V gene has CDR1 MNHEY and CDR2 SMNVEV (reference sequence). The CDR3 DNA is TGTGCCAGCAGTTTTACGGGCCCAGATACGCAGTATTTT. Protein product: CASSFTGPDTQYF.

V is TRBV6-1 and J is TRBJ2-7; no definite D call. Germline CDR1 reads MNHNS; CDR2 reads SASEGT. The germline V and J ends were trimmed by 8 bases and 0 bases, with 14 bases remaining between them. There are 14 residues in the CDR3. Here the CDR3 DNA reads TGTGCCAGCGGGGTAACGAAGAGCTCCTACGAGCAGTACTTC. Protein product: CASGVTKSSYEQYF.

This clone was observed once. The genes are TRBV15 and TRBJ2-3, with TRBD2 matching over 10 bases. This CDR3 has 15 residues. V shed 3 bases, J shed 2 bases, and the junction held 2 bases outside the gene matches. The germline gives CDR1 LNHNV, CDR2 YYDKDF (reference sequence). CDR3 protein: CATSSGTSATDTQYF. Here the CDR3 DNA reads TGTGCCACCAGCAGCGGGACTAGCGCCACAGATACGCAGTATTTT.

In this sample, this clone turned up once. The chain uses TRBV14 and TRBJ1-1, with TRBD1 matching over 7 bases. V was clipped by 2 bases and J by 1 base; unmatched bases: 13. There are 18 residues in the CDR3. CDR1 SGHDN and CDR2 FVKESK come from the germline V gene. The CDR3 coding sequence is TGTGCCAGCAGCCAACCCGTATCCGGGACAGAGAAGAACACTGAAGCTTTCTTT. Translation gives CASSQPVSGTEKNTEAFF. Together with reference TRBV14 and TRBJ1-1, the CDR3 gives the full variable domain: EAGVTQFPSHSVIEKGQTVTLRCDPISGHDNLYWYRRVMGKEIKFLLHFVKESKQDESGMPNNRFLAERTGGTYSTLKVQPAELEDSGVYFCASSQPVSGTEKNTEAFFGQGTRLTVV.

In its sample, this clone was seen once. The genes are TRBV18 and TRBJ2-1; TRBD2 aligns across 7 bases. V lost 1 base to trimming and J lost 10 bases; unmatched junction nucleotides: 4. This CDR3 region has 13 residues. Looked up from germline, CDR1 is KGHSH and CDR2 is LQKENI. CDR3 in DNA: TGTGCCAGCTCACCACTCCAGGGAGGGGAGCAGTTCTTC. Translation gives CASSPLQGGEQFF.

The chain has TRBV28 and TRBJ1-1, with 10 bases matching TRBD1. Germline V lookup: CDR1 MDHEN, CDR2 SYDVKM. There are 16 residues in the CDR3. The trim removed 6 bases at V and 5 bases at J, leaving 12 bases unmatched. The CDR3 DNA follows: TGTGCCAGCAGCCTATACTCGGGACAGGGGTCGACTGAAGCTTTCTTT. As protein: CASSLYSGQGSTEAFF.

The CDR3 region has the DNA TGTGCCAGCAGCCAAGTCTGGGGAGTTCGCGACACACACGCAGATAATTCACCCCTCCACTTT. Its translation: CASSQVWGVRDTHADNSPLHF. The chain joins TRBV14 to TRBJ1-6; unclear D gene. Germline V lookup: CDR1 SGHDN, CDR2 FVKESK. Deletions cut 1 base from V and 5 bases from J, with 27 bases between. The CDR3 has 21 residues.

The CDR3 coding sequence is TGTGCCAGCAGCTTAGTAGGCGAAAACTATGGCTACACCTTC. Protein product: CASSLVGENYGYTF. The chain joins TRBV7-8 to TRBJ1-2; D unclear. The CDR3 is 14 residues long. Germline V lookup: CDR1 SGHVS, CDR2 FQNEAQ. The V and J ends lost 1 base and 2 bases respectively, with 8 bases between them.